This TCR beta chain was sequenced in a study of blood T cell repertoires in COVID-19. Overall study context: Nucleic acid was either cDNA or gDNA, and it came from T cells, B-cell-depleted T cells, or PBMCs.

Participants were aged about 18 to 89 years, lived in roughly 25 US areas, and enrolled virtually. Cohort assignment relied on participant-reported clinical history. This clone appeared many times. Original processing notes: By means of reference gene primer amplification, nucleated cell counts were estimated. Clones were sequenced by immunoSEQ multiplex PCR, and TCRdb holds only the in-frame ones, with some missing. Clone size and V and J calls were adopted from that table, with D and trimming inferred from the DNA. Counted here are about 240,000 clones, 70% to 90% occurring once; the ten biggest clones make up roughly 3.1%. In germline, CDR1 is SGHNT, CDR2 YENEEA. V shed 4 bases and J 6 bases; nucleotides not matched to a gene: 13. This CDR3 is built from 16 residues.

The TCR was taken from a middle-aged woman with acute COVID-19. The chain carries TRBV11-3 and TRBJ1-2, with 8 bases lining up with TRBD1. Sequenced: PBMCs or T cells enriched from blood (not recorded which). DNA of the CDR3: TGTGCCAGCAGCTCGTCACGCACAGGGGGTAGAGATGGCTACACCTTC. It codes for CASSSSRTGGRDGYTF.